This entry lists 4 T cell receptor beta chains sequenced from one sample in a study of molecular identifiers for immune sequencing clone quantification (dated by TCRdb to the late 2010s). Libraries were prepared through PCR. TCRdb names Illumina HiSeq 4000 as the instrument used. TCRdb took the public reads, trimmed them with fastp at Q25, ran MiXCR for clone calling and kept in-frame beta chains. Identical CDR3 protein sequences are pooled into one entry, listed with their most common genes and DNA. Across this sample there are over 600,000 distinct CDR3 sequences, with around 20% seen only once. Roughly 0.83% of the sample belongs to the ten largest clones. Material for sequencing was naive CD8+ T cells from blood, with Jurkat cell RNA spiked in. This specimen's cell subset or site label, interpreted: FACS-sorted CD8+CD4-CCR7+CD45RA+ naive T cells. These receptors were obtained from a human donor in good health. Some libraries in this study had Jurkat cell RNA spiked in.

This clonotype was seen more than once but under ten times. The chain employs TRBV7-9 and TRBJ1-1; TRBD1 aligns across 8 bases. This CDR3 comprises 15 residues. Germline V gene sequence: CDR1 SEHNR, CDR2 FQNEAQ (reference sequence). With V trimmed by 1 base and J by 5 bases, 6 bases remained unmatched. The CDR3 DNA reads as TGTGCCAGCAGCTTAGTCGGACAGGGAAGGACTGAAGCTTTCTTT. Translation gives CASSLVGQGRTEAFF.

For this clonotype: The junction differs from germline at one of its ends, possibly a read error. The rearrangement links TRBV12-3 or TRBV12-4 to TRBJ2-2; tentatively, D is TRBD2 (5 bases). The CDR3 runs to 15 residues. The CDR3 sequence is CAGRSPRDGTGELFF. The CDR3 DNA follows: TGTGCCGGCAGATCCCCGAGGGATGGTACCGGGGAGCTGTTTTTT.

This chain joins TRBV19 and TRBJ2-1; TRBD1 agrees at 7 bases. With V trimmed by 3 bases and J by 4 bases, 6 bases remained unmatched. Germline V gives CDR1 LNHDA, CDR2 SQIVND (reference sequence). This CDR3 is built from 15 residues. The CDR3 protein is CASSITGTVYNEQFF. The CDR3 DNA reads TGTGCCAGTAGTATTACCGGGACAGTTTACAATGAGCAGTTCTTC.

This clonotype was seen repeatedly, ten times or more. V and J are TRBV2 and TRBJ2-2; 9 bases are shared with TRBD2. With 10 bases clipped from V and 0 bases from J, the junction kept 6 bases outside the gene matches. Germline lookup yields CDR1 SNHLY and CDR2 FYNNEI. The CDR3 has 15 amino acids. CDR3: CATTSGPANTGELFF. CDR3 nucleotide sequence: TGTGCCACGACTAGCGGACCCGCGAACACCGGGGAGCTGTTTTTT.